What follows are 3 T cell receptor beta chains derived from one specimen sequenced in a study of blood T cell repertoires in COVID-19. Assay: immunoSEQ multiplex PCR; the TCRdb copy retains only in-frame clones and omits some. The table includes under 100,000 clones, about 87% detected once. Sequencing was performed on peripheral blood. These receptors came from a human donor in a cohort sampled during active COVID-19.

The gene calls are TRBV14 and TRBJ1-3; D remains unclear. The V end lost 8 bases, the J end lost 3 bases, and 11 bases lay between the germline ends. The length of the CDR3 is 13 residues. Per germline, CDR1 SGHDN and CDR2 FVKESK. CDR3 in amino acids: CASARGGGNTIYF. The CDR3 nucleotides read TGTGCCAGCGCCCGAGGAGGTGGAAACACCATATATTTT.

This clone was detected only a few times. This chain joins TRBV6-6 and TRBJ2-1; D is possibly TRBD2 (6 bases). The germline CDR1 and CDR2 sequences are MNHNY and SVGAGI (reference sequence). The germline V and J ends were trimmed by 7 bases and 9 bases, with 19 bases remaining between them. The CDR3 sequence is 14 residues long. The CDR3 nucleotides are TGTGCCAGCAATACAGGCAGGGAGGCGGCTGAGCAGTTCTTC. Residues: CASNTGREAAEQFF.

V and J are TRBV18 and TRBJ2-7, with 7 bases lining up with TRBD2. The CDR3 is 12 residues long. Germline-derived CDR1 and CDR2 are KGHSH and LQKENI. CDR3: CASGGYNYEQYF. CDR3 nucleotide sequence: TGTGCTTCGGGGGGATACAACTACGAGCAGTACTTC.